Listed here are 28 T cell receptor beta chains from one sample, sequenced in a study of T cell responses to AZD1222 COVID-19 vaccine. Assay: immunoSEQ multiplex PCR; the TCRdb copy retains only in-frame clones and omits some. The data show some 100,000 clones, 92% seen once. The input for sequencing was peripheral blood, taken 28 days after the second AZD1222 dose. The receptors were sampled from an adult who received the AZD1222 COVID-19 vaccine.

This chain connects TRBV5-1 to TRBJ1-2; D gene ambiguous. The length of the CDR3 is 14 residues. The germline gives CDR1 SGHRS, CDR2 YFSETQ. V lost 1 base and J lost 0, with 7 bases in between. In DNA, the CDR3 is TGCGCCAGCAGCTTGCTAGTAGCTAACTATGGCTACACCTTC. This codes for CASSLLVANYGYTF.

The chain links TRBV11-2 to TRBJ2-1, with 8 bases identical to TRBD2. Losses at the gene ends were 5 bases for V and 5 bases for J; bases not matched to a gene: 5. Germline values: CDR1 SGHAT, CDR2 FQNNGV. The CDR3 runs to 14 residues. The CDR3 DNA reads as TGTGCCAGCAGCCTACTAGCGGCAGACAATGAGCAGTTCTTC. Protein product: CASSLLAADNEQFF. The full variable domain, completed using reference TRBV11-2 and TRBJ2-1, is EAGVAQSPRYKIIEKRQSVAFWCNPISGHATLYWYQQILGQGPKLLIQFQNNGVVDDSQLPKDRFSAERLKGVDSTLKIQPAKLEDSAVYLCASSLLAADNEQFFGPGTRLTVL.

The V gene is TRBV19, the J gene TRBJ2-2; 9 bases fit TRBD2. The ends lost 7 bases at V and 2 bases at J; junction bases unmatched: 5. The CDR3 covers 15 residues. Germline V CDR1 and CDR2: LNHDA, SQIVND (reference sequence). Written as DNA, the CDR3 is TGTGCCAGTACCGTAGCGGGGGTTAACACCGGGGAGCTGTTTTTT. This sequence encodes CASTVAGVNTGELFF.

This clone was seen a single time. The V and J genes are TRBV10-3 and TRBJ1-1; tentative D call: TRBD1 (5 bases). The germline V gene encodes CDR1 ENHRY and CDR2 SYGVKD. Trimming pared 8 bases from V and 3 bases from J, leaving 13 bases between. The CDR3 covers 13 residues. The CDR3 loop is CAIRDVPDTEAFF. CDR3 DNA: TGTGCCATCCGGGACGTTCCGGACACTGAAGCTTTCTTT.

The chain uses TRBV19 and TRBJ1-1; possibly TRBD1 for D (6 bases). V lost 8 bases and J lost 1, with 11 bases in between. The length of the CDR3 is 13 residues. Germline V gives CDR1 LNHDA, CDR2 SQIVND (reference sequence). The CDR3, as DNA: TGTGCCAGTGGTACAGGGACGAACACTGAAGCTTTCTTT. Translating it yields CASGTGTNTEAFF.

The rearrangement joins TRBV3-1 (or the pseudogene TRBV3-2) to TRBJ1-2; no clear D. V gave up 3 bases and J gave up 7 bases, with 27 bases separating them. CDR3 size: 18 residues. CDR1 LGHDT and CDR2 YNNKEL come from the germline V gene (reference sequence). CDR3 sequence (DNA): TGTGCCAGCAGCCACCGAGTCGCCGGCGGTGCGGGAGTAGGTGGCTACACCTTC. This codes for CASSHRVAGGAGVGGYTF.

The V and J genes are TRBV6-5 and TRBJ2-7; D possibly corresponds to TRBD1 (5 bases). Germline V gene lookup returns CDR1 MNHEY and CDR2 SVGAGI. This CDR3 is built from 13 residues. Trimming stripped 6 bases from V and 2 bases from J, with 11 bases between. CDR3 loop: CASRPGRAYEQYF. The CDR3 DNA reads TGTGCCAGCAGGCCCGGCAGGGCCTACGAGCAGTACTTC.

The V gene is TRBV9, the J gene TRBJ2-7; a possible D gene is TRBD1 (6 bases). Germline CDR1 is SGDLS and CDR2 is YYNGEE. Deletions cut 2 bases from V and 3 bases from J, with 12 bases between. There are 14 residues in the CDR3. In DNA, the CDR3 is TGTGCCAGCAGCGTTCAGGGGTCTAGCTACGAGCAGTACTTC. Translation gives CASSVQGSSYEQYF.

The chain is built from TRBV5-5 and TRBJ1-6, with TRBD1 identical over 7 bases. V trimming: 1 base; J trimming: 6 bases; junction bases outside the gene matches: 4. This CDR3 has 15 residues. Per germline, CDR1 SGHKS and CDR2 YYEKEE (reference sequence). The CDR3 bases are TGTGCCAGCAGCTTGTGGACAGGAGCTAATTCACCCCTCCACTTT. This sequence encodes CASSLWTGANSPLHF. Full variable domain (outside the CDR3, taken from reference TRBV5-5 and TRBJ1-6): DAGVTQSPTHLIKTRGQQVTLRCSPISGHKSVSWYQQVLGQGPQFIFQYYEKEERGRGNFPDRFSARQFPNYSSELNVNALLLGDSALYLCASSLWTGANSPLHFGNGTRLTVT.

The chain employs TRBV5-1 and TRBJ2-1, with 10 bases lining up with TRBD2. The CDR3 sequence is 15 residues long. Germline lookup yields CDR1 SGHRS and CDR2 YFSETQ. Trimming took 3 bases from V and 3 from J; bases not matched to a gene: 3. The CDR3 here is CASSWTSGVYNEQFF. CDR3 DNA: TGCGCCAGCAGCTGGACTAGCGGCGTCTACAATGAGCAGTTCTTC.

This chain uses TRBV7-3 with TRBJ2-3; 9 nucleotides align to TRBD1. The CDR3 extends over 16 amino acids. Germline lookup yields CDR1 SGHTA and CDR2 FQGTGA. V shed 5 bases and J 3 bases; nucleotides not matched to a gene: 9. CDR3 region: CASSLRPGQGTDTQYF. CDR3 in DNA: TGTGCCAGCAGCCTCCGACCGGGACAGGGTACAGATACGCAGTATTTT.

V and J are TRBV11-2 and TRBJ2-7; D possibly matches TRBD1 or TRBD2 (5 bases each). CDR1 is SGHAT, CDR2 FQNNGV, per germline. The CDR3 covers 15 residues. The V end lost 7 bases, the J end lost 0 bases, and 16 bases lay between the germline ends. The CDR3 spells CASNPGDPSSYEQYF. The CDR3, as DNA: TGTGCCAGCAACCCCGGGGACCCCAGCTCCTACGAGCAGTACTTC.

The rearrangement joins TRBV11-1 to TRBJ2-1; TRBD2 agrees at 11 bases. Trimming took 4 bases from V and 2 from J; bases not matched to a gene: 1. Germline V gene data show CDR1 as SGHAT and CDR2 as FQDESV (reference sequence). CDR3 length: 15 residues. The CDR3 DNA sequence: TGTGCCAGCAGCTCGGGACTAGCGGCCTACAATGAGCAGTTCTTC. This codes for CASSSGLAAYNEQFF. Filled out from reference TRBV11-1 and TRBJ2-1, the complete variable domain reads EAEVAQSPRYKITEKSQAVAFWCDPISGHATLYWYRQILGQGPELLVQFQDESVVDDSQLPKDRFSAERLKGVDSTLKIQPAELGDSAMYLCASSSGLAAYNEQFFGPGTRLTVL.

V is TRBV2 and J is TRBJ1-3, with a possible D match to TRBD1 (5 bases). Germline CDR1 reads SNHLY; CDR2 reads FYNNEI. The CDR3 has 13 residues. Trimming pared 8 bases from V and 5 bases from J, leaving 13 bases between. CDR3 DNA sequence: TGTGCCAGCTCGGGGCAGCTTAGAAACACCATATATTTT. It encodes CASSGQLRNTIYF.

Here the CDR3 reads CASSQGRANEQFF. In DNA, the CDR3 is TGCGCCAGCAGCCAAGGCAGGGCCAATGAGCAGTTCTTC. The genes are TRBV4-1 and TRBJ2-1; a weak D match, TRBD1 (5 bases). The germline V gene encodes CDR1 MGHRA and CDR2 YSYEKL. The CDR3 length is 13 residues. Trimming shortened V by 1 base and J by 6 bases, and 7 bases separated the two germline ends.

J is TRBJ1-5 and V is TRBV16; TRBD1 might be the D (5 bases). Trimming cost V 7 bases and J 0 bases, with 7 bases left between them. The CDR3 totals 13 residues. Germline loops: CDR1 KGHSY, CDR2 FQNENV. The CDR3 is CASKRGSNQPQHF. CDR3 sequence (DNA): TGTGCCAGCAAGAGGGGTAGCAATCAGCCCCAGCATTTT.

V usage is TRBV6-6 and J usage is TRBJ1-2, with 7 bases aligning to TRBD1. Germline CDR1 and CDR2: MNHNY and SVGAGI (reference sequence). V shed 6 bases and J 4 bases; nucleotides not matched to a gene: 14. The CDR3 loop spans 16 amino acids. The CDR3 loop is CASSLIVTRQGYGYTF. CDR3 coding DNA: TGTGCCAGCAGCCTAATAGTTACCAGACAGGGCTATGGCTACACCTTC.

The chain couples TRBV6-5 to TRBJ1-3; 7 bases are shared with TRBD1. Trimming took 3 bases from V and 4 from J; bases not matched to a gene: 9. The germline V gene encodes CDR1 MNHEY and CDR2 SVGAGI. The CDR3 has 16 residues. The CDR3 loop reads CASSYERGRFGNTIYF. The CDR3 bases are TGTGCCAGCAGTTATGAAAGGGGGCGTTTCGGAAACACCATATATTTT.

This clone appeared once. The gene calls are TRBV6-5 and TRBJ2-7; D gene unclear. Trimming shortened V by 6 bases and J by 3 bases, and 6 bases separated the two germline ends. The CDR3 loop spans 11 amino acids. Per the germline V gene, CDR1 is MNHEY and CDR2 is SVGAGI. The CDR3 region is CASRNSYEQYF. CDR3 bases: TGTGCCAGCAGGAACAGCTACGAGCAGTACTTC.

This chain connects TRBV19 to TRBJ1-2; 7 bases agree with TRBD1. The junction had 9 bases not matched to a gene; V was cut back by 4 bases and J by 4 bases. This CDR3 spans 15 amino acids. In germline, CDR1 is LNHDA, CDR2 SQIVND (reference sequence). The CDR3 DNA follows: TGTGCCAGTAGTACTACAGGGGTTAGTGGCTATGGCTACACCTTC. It encodes CASSTTGVSGYGYTF.

This clone has a single count. The chain couples TRBV6-2 or TRBV6-3 to TRBJ1-5, with 7 nucleotides matching TRBD1. J lost 2 bases, V lost 2 bases, and 6 bases had no gene match. The germline gives CDR1 MNHEY, CDR2 SVGEGT. This CDR3 comprises 16 residues. DNA for the CDR3: TGTGCCAGCAGTTACGGAGGGACAGCTGGCAATCAGCCCCAGCATTTT. This encodes CASSYGGTAGNQPQHF.

The chain carries TRBV3-1 (or the pseudogene TRBV3-2) and TRBJ2-7; D assignment may be TRBD1 or TRBD2 (7 bases each). Germline CDR1 is LGHDT and CDR2 is YNNKEL (reference sequence). CDR3 length: 15 residues. Deletions cut 2 bases from V and 2 bases from J, with 13 bases between. Written as DNA, the CDR3 is TGTGCCAGCAGCCAACTGGCAGGGGGGGCCTACGAGCAGTACTTC. Translating it yields CASSQLAGGAYEQYF.

The V call is TRBV11-1, the J call TRBJ1-1; TRBD1 might be the D (5 bases). V was pared by 2 bases and J by 0 bases, with 10 bases between. Germline assignment: CDR1 SGHAT and CDR2 FQDESV (reference sequence). CDR3 length equals 15 residues. CDR3 bases: TGTGCCAGCAGCTTAAGGGCAGGGATGAACACTGAAGCTTTCTTT. This translates into CASSLRAGMNTEAFF.

The V gene is TRBV3-1 (or the pseudogene TRBV3-2), the J gene TRBJ1-2, with 9 bases lining up with TRBD1. CDR1 is LGHDT and CDR2 is YNNKEL in the germline V gene (reference sequence). The CDR3 length is 19 residues. V trimming: 0 bases; J trimming: 4 bases; junction bases outside the gene matches: 15. The CDR3 sequence is CASSQEQAGTGYWGYGYTF. In DNA, the CDR3 is TGTGCCAGCAGCCAAGAGCAGGCCGGGACAGGGTATTGGGGCTATGGCTACACCTTC.

The CDR3 sequence: CSVESLRVGGYTF. The CDR3 DNA is TGCAGCGTTGAATCCCTAAGGGTAGGGGGCTACACCTTC. This chain uses TRBV29-1 with TRBJ1-2; D not certain. Between the trimmed V and J ends, which lost 2 bases and 8 bases, there was a span of 15 bases. The CDR3 runs 13 residues. CDR1 SQVTM and CDR2 ANQGSEA come from the germline V gene.

The rearrangement joins TRBV19 to TRBJ2-5; TRBD1 aligns across 8 bases. This CDR3 has 17 residues. The germline gives CDR1 LNHDA, CDR2 SQIVND (reference sequence). V lost 5 bases, J lost 7 bases, and 18 bases stayed unmatched. The CDR3 nucleotides are TGTGCCAGTAGTCCTCAGTCGGACAGGGTTTATAAGGGGACCCAGTACTTC. Translating it yields CASSPQSDRVYKGTQYF.

This chain uses TRBV4-1 with TRBJ1-4, with a possible D match to TRBD1 (5 bases). Germline values: CDR1 MGHRA, CDR2 YSYEKL. Trimming removed 0 bases at V and 8 bases at J, with 13 bases between. CDR3 length: 15 residues. Here the CDR3 DNA reads TGCGCCAGCAGCCAAGATTGGCCAGGGAAAGAAAAACTGTTTTTT. Protein sequence: CASSQDWPGKEKLFF.

CDR3 region: CASSSTTTDTQYF. CDR3 DNA sequence: TGCGCCAGCAGCTCGACTACTACAGATACGCAGTATTTT. This chain joins TRBV5-1 and TRBJ2-3, with D maybe TRBD2 (5 bases). This CDR3 is 13 amino acids long. CDR1 is SGHRS and CDR2 is YFSETQ in the germline V gene. The V end was cut by 3 bases, the J end by 3 bases, with 8 bases between.